This record covers a single T cell receptor beta chain. This sample is part of a study of blood T cell repertoires in COVID-19. In the study overall: The study drew acute and convalescent COVID-19 samples from the United States, Italy and Spain. The cDNA or gDNA used as material had been derived from T cells, B-cell-depleted T cells, or PBMCs.

V lost 3 bases to trimming and J lost 0 bases, with 11 bases between them. Germline V gives CDR1 MGHRA, CDR2 YSYEKL. This CDR3 contains 15 residues. The data were produced by immunoSEQ multiplex PCR, yet TCRdb's version contains in-frame clones alone and is incomplete. Among tens of thousands of clones listed, around 90% were seen once. The material sequenced was peripheral blood. The clonotype comes from a human donor in a cohort sampled during active COVID-19. This chain links TRBV4-1 with TRBJ1-2; D uncertain. CDR3: CASSHKPVTNYGYTF. CDR3 nucleotides: TGCGCCAGCAGCCACAAGCCCGTTACTAACTATGGCTACACCTTC.